The count of the clone carrying this TCR beta chain is one. Living in 20 to 30 US areas, the participants were between roughly 18 and 89 years of age. The study recruited exposed participants who had met a COVID-19 case within 2 weeks before entry. This record belongs to a study of blood T cell repertoires in COVID-19. The wider study: The United States, Italy and Spain were the sources of the acute and convalescent COVID-19 samples.

Per the original data handling: How many nucleated cells were present was estimated from reference gene primer amplification. The data were produced by immunoSEQ multiplex PCR, yet TCRdb's version contains in-frame clones alone and is incomplete. V, J and clone size reflect that table, while D and trimming were determined from the DNA. The sample includes around 200,000 clones, around 88% of them seen just once. V gave up 2 bases and J gave up 6 bases, with 19 bases separating them. Per the germline V gene, CDR1 is MNHEY and CDR2 is SMNVEV (reference sequence). The CDR3 covers 16 residues. The receptor was isolated from a woman aged 25-40 years who had been exposed to COVID-19. V and J are TRBV27 and TRBJ1-1; D may be TRBD1 (6 bases). Material: PBMCs or T cells enriched from blood (not recorded which). Here the CDR3 DNA reads TGTGCCAGCAGTTTAAAAACAGGGAGGGGTCCGGCTGAAGCTTTCTTT. This sequence encodes CASSLKTGRGPAEAFF.